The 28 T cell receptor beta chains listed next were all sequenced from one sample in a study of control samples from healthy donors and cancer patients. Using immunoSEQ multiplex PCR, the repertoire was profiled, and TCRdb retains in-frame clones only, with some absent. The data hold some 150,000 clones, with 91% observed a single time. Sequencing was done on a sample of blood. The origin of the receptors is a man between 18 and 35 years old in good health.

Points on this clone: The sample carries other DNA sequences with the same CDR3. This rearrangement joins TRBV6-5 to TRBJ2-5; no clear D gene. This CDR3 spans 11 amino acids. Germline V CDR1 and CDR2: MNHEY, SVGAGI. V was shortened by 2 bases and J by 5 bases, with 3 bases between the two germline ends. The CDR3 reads CASSYKETQYF. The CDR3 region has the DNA TGTGCCAGCAGTTACAAGGAGACCCAGTACTTC.

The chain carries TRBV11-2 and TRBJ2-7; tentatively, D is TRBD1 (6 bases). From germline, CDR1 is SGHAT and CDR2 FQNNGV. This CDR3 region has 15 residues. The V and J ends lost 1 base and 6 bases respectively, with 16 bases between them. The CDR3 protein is CASSLGILQGLEQYF. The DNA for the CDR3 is TGTGCCAGCAGCTTAGGAATCCTCCAGGGGCTCGAGCAGTACTTC.

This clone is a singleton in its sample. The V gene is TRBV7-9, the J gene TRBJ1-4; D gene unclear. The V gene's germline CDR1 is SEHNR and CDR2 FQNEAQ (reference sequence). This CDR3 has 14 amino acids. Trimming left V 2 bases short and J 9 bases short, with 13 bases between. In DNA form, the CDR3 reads TGTGCCAGCAGCTTATGGGAATCGGGGAAAAAACTGTTTTTT. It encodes CASSLWESGKKLFF.

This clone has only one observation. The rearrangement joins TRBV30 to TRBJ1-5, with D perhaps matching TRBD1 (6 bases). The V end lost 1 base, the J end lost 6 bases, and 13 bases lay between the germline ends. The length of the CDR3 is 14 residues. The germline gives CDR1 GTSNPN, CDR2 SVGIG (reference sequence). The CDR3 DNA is TGTGCCTGGAGTGGGACCGGAGGGGGTCAGCCCCAGCATTTT. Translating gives CAWSGTGGGQPQHF.

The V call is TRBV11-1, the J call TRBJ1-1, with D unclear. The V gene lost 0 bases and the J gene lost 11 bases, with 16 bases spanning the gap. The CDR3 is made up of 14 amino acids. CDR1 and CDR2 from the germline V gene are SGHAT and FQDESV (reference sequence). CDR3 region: CASSLAGSARGAFF. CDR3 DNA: TGTGCCAGCAGCTTAGCTGGTAGCGCCCGCGGGGCTTTCTTT. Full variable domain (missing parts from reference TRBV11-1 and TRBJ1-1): EAEVAQSPRYKITEKSQAVAFWCDPISGHATLYWYRQILGQGPELLVQFQDESVVDDSQLPKDRFSAERLKGVDSTLKIQPAELGDSAMYLCASSLAGSARGAFFGQGTRLTVV.

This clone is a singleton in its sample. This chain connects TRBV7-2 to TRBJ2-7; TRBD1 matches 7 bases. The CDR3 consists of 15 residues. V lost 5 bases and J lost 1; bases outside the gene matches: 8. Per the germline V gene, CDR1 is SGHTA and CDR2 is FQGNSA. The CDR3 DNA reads TGTGCCAGCAGCCTAGGGACAGCACCGTCCTACGAGCAGTACTTC. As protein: CASSLGTAPSYEQYF. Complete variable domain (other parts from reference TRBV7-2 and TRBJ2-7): GAGVSQSPSNKVTEKGKDVELRCDPISGHTALYWYRQSLGQGLEFLIYFQGNSAPDKSGLPSDRFSAERTGGSVSTLTIQRTQQEDSAVYLCASSLGTAPSYEQYFGPGTRLTVT.

CDR3 DNA: TGTGCCAGCAGCTTGGCCGGGACAGGGGGCTATGGCTACACCTTC. Its protein is CASSLAGTGGYGYTF. The chain joins TRBV5-4 to TRBJ1-2, with 11 bases matching TRBD1. The germline gives CDR1 SGHNT, CDR2 YYREEE (reference sequence). The CDR3 spans 15 residues. J lost 4 bases, V lost 0 bases, and 2 bases had no gene match.

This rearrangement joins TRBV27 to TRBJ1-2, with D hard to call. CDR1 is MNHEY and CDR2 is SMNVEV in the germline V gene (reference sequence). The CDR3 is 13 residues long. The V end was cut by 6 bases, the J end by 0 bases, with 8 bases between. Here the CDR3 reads CASRDVANYGYTF. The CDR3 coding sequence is TGTGCCAGCAGGGACGTAGCTAACTATGGCTACACCTTC.

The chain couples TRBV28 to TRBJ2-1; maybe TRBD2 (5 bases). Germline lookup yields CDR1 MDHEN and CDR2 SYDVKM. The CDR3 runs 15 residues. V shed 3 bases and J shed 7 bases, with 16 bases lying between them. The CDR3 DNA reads TGTGCCAGCAGTTTTCGGACTGGCCTGGGGAATGAGCAGTTCTTC. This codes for CASSFRTGLGNEQFF.

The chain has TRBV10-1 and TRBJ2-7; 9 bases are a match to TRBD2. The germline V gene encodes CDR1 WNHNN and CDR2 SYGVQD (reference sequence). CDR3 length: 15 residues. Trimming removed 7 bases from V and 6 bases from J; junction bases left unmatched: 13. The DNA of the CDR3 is TGCGCCAGCATGGTCCCAAAGCGGGGGGCAACCGAGCAGTACTTC. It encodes CASMVPKRGATEQYF.

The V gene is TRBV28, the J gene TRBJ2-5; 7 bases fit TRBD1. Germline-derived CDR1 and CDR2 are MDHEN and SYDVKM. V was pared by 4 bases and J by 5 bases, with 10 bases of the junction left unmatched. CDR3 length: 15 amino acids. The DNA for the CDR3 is TGTGCCAGCAGTTCCCCGGGACAGTATCCCGAGACCCAGTACTTC. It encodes CASSSPGQYPETQYF.

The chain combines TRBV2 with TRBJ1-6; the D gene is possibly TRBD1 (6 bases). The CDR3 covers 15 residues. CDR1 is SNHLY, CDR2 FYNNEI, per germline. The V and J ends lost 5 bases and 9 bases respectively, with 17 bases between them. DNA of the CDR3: TGTGCCAGCAGTCTGGATTTTATGACAGGTTCACCCCTCCACTTT. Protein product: CASSLDFMTGSPLHF.

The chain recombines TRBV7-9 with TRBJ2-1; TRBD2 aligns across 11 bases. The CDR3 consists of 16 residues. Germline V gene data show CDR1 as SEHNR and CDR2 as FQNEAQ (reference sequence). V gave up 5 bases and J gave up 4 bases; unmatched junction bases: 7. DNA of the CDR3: TGTGCCAGCAGCCCGCAGACTAGCGGGATTTACAATGAGCAGTTCTTC. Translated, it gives CASSPQTSGIYNEQFF.

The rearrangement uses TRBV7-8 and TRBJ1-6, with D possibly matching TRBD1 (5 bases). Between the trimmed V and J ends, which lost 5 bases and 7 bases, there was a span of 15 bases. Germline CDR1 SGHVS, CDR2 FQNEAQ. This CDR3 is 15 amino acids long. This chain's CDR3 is CASSLLLTVNSPLHF. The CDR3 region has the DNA TGTGCCAGCAGCCTTCTTCTGACAGTAAATTCACCCCTCCACTTT.

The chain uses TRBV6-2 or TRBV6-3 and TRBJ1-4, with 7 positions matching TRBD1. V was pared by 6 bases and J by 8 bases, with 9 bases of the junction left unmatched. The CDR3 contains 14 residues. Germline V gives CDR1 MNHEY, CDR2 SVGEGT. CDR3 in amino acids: CASSRRQGGEKLFF. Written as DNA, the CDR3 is TGTGCCAGCAGCCGTAGACAGGGTGGGGAAAAACTGTTTTTT.

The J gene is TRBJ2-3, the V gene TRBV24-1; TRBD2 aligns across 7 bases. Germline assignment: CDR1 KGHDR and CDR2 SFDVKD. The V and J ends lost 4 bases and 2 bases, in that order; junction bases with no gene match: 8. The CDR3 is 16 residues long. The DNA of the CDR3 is TGTGCCACCAGTGACCCACGAGCGGGGACCACAGATACGCAGTATTTT. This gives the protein CATSDPRAGTTDTQYF.

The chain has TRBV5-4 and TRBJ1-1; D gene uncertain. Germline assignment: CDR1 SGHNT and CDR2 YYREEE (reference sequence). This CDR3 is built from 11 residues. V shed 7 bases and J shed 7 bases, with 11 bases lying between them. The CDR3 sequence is CASSAEGEAFF. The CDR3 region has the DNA TGTGCCAGCTCTGCGGAAGGTGAAGCTTTCTTT.

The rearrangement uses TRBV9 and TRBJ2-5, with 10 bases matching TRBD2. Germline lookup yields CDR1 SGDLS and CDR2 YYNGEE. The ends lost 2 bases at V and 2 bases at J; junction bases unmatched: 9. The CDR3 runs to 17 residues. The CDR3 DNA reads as TGTGCCAGCAGCGTGACCCCAGGAGCGGGGGGGCAAGAGACCCAGTACTTC. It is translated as CASSVTPGAGGQETQYF.

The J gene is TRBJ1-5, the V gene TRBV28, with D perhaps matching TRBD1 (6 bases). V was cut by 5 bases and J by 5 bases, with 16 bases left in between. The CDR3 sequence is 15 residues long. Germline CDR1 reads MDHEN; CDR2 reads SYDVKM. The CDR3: CASSPGTFGDQPQHF. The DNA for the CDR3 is TGTGCCAGCAGTCCCGGGACATTTGGAGATCAGCCCCAGCATTTT.

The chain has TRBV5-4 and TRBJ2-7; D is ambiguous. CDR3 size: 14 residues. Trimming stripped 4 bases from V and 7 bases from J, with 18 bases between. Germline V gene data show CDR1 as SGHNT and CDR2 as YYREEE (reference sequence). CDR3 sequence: CASSPTGGDEEQYF. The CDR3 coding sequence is TGTGCCAGCAGCCCTACGGGCGGTGACGAAGAGCAGTACTTC.

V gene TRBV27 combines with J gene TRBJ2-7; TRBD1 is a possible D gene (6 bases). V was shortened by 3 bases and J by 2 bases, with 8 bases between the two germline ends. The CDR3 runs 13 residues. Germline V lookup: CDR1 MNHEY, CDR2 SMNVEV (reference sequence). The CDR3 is CASSFNRAYEQYF. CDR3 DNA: TGTGCCAGCAGTTTCAACAGGGCCTACGAGCAGTACTTC.

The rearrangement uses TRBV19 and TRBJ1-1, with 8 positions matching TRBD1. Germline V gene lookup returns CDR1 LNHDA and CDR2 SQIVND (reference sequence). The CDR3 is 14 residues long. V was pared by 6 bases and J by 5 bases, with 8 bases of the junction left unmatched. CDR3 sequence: CASRDSGGRTEAFF. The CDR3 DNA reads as TGTGCCAGTAGGGACTCAGGGGGCCGAACTGAAGCTTTCTTT.

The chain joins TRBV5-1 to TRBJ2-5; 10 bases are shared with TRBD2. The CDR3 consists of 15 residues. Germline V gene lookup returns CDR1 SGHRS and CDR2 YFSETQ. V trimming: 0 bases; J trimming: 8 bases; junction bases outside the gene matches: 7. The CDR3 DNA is TGCGCCAGCAGCTTGGCCGTGACTAGCGGGTCTACCCAGTACTTC. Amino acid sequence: CASSLAVTSGSTQYF.

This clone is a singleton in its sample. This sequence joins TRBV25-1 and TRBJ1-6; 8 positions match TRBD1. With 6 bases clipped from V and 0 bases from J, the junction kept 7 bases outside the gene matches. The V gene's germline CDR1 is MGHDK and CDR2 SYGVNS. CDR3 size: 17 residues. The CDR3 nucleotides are TGTGCCAGCAGGCAGACAGGGGCGAGCTCCTATAATTCACCCCTCCACTTT. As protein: CASRQTGASSYNSPLHF.

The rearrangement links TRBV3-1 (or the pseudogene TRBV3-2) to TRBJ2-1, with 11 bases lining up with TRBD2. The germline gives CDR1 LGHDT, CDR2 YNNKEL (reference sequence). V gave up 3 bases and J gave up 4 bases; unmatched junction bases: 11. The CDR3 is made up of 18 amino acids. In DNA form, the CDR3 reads TGTGCCAGCAGCCATGAAATGACTATAGCGGGGGGGTACAATGAGCAGTTCTTC. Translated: CASSHEMTIAGGYNEQFF.

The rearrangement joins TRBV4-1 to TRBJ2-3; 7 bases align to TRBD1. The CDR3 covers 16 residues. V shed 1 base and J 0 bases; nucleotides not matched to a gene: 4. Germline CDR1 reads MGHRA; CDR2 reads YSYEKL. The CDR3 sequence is CASSQGQGDSTDTQYF. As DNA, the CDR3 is TGCGCCAGCAGCCAAGGCCAGGGGGATAGCACAGATACGCAGTATTTT.

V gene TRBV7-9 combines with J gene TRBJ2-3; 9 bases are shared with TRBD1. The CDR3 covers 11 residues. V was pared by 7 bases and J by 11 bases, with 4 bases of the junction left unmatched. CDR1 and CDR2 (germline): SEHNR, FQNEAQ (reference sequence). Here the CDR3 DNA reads TGTGCCAGCAACGGACAGGGGAGGCAGTATTTT. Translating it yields CASNGQGRQYF.

The chain's CDR3 is CASSQDRLSRGTQYF. The CDR3 DNA reads as TGCGCCAGCAGCCAAGATCGCCTCTCCCGGGGGACCCAGTACTTC. J is TRBJ2-5 and V is TRBV4-1; possible D gene TRBD2, 5 bases. The ends were cut back, 0 bases at V and 7 bases at J, with 15 bases in the middle. The germline gives CDR1 MGHRA, CDR2 YSYEKL. The CDR3 spans 15 residues.